This is a list of T cell receptor beta chains from one sample in a study of blood T cell repertoires in COVID-19. The method was immunoSEQ multiplex PCR; TCRdb's version includes in-frame clones alone and lacks a portion of them. Of over 150,000 clones detected, approximately 88% appear once; the ten largest clones hold 6.5% to 8.5%. Specimen: peripheral blood. The receptors stem from a woman aged 40 to 55 with COVID-19, enrolled during active disease. Both conserved end residues are part of each CDR3. D genes are given only for firm matches. Where a row states a size, it is once, few, many or the class of an expanded clone; other rows omit it.

J,size,D,V,DNA,CDR3
TRBJ1-2,-,TRBD1,TRBV9,TGTGCCAGCAGCGCCGAGACAGGGACTAACTATGGCTACACCTTC,CASSAETGTNYGYTF
TRBJ1-1,-,-,TRBV11-2,TGTGCCAGCAGCTTAGGGAGGTTTGGTGACACTGAAGCTTTCTTT,CASSLGRFGDTEAFF
TRBJ2-1,-,-,TRBV19,TGTGCCACAAAGGGGGCTAGCGGGTACAATGAGCAGTTCTTC,CATKGASGYNEQFF
TRBJ2-7,-,TRBD1,TRBV5-1,TGCGCCAGCAGCTTGGCGGGGACAGGGTCCAACGAGCAGTACTTC,CASSLAGTGSNEQYF
TRBJ2-2,-,TRBD2,TRBV14,TGTGCCAGCGGGTGGACTAGCGGGGGATCATACACCGGGGAGCTGTTTTTT,CASGWTSGGSYTGELFF
TRBJ1-1,-,TRBD1,TRBV6-2/TRBV6-3,TGTGCCAGCAGTACCCTCAACAGGGGGGGCACTGAAGCTTTCTTT,CASSTLNRGGTEAFF
TRBJ1-5,-,-,TRBV19,TGTGCCAGTAGTATGGTACGAGGGCCCCAGCATTTT,CASSMVRGPQHF
TRBJ2-3,-,TRBD2,TRBV19,TGTGCCAGTAGATTGACTAGCGGAGATACGCAGTATTTT,CASRLTSGDTQYF
TRBJ1-5,-,TRBD1,TRBV19,TGTGCCAGTACGGGACAGGGTAATCAGCCCCAGCATTTT,CASTGQGNQPQHF
TRBJ1-2,-,-,TRBV27,TGTGCCAGCAGTTTATCTGGCTCTAACTATGGCTACACCTTC,CASSLSGSNYGYTF
TRBJ2-2,-,TRBD2,TRBV28,TGTGCCAGCAGTTTCCCTTCACGACTAGCTGTAACAACCGGGGAGCTGTTTTTT,CASSFPSRLAVTTGELFF
TRBJ2-7,-,-,TRBV6-2/TRBV6-3,TGTGCCAGCAGTTACCCTAAAAACAGCGGGTACTCCTACGAGCAGTACTTC,CASSYPKNSGYSYEQYF
TRBJ2-7,once,TRBD1,TRBV19,TGTGCCAGTAGTACCCCCCTACCGGGACAGGAGTCCTACGAGCAGTACTTC,CASSTPLPGQESYEQYF
TRBJ1-1,-,-,TRBV21-1,TGTGCCAGCAGCAAATGCCCCCCGGGGGGGTTTCGGAGCGAAGCTTTCTTT,CASSKCPPGGFRSEAFF
TRBJ2-3,-,-,TRBV19,TGTGCCAGTAGTGCTTCTCAGGGAGGTTTTGCAGATACGCAGTATTTT,CASSASQGGFADTQYF
TRBJ2-1,-,-,TRBV4-1,TGCGCCAGCAGCCAAGAGGAGGGAAGCTCCTACAATGAGCAGTTCTTC,CASSQEEGSSYNEQFF
TRBJ2-5,-,TRBD2,TRBV7-2,TGTGCCAGCAGCTTAGAGGGCGGGGGGGTCAAAGAGACCCAGTACTTC,CASSLEGGGVKETQYF
TRBJ2-1,few,-,TRBV28,TGTGCCAGCAGTTCTGGGACAACGAAGAATGAGCAGTTCTTC,CASSSGTTKNEQFF
TRBJ1-6,-,-,TRBV18,TGTGCCAGCTCGGACAGCGCGTATTCACCCCTCCACTTT,CASSDSAYSPLHF
TRBJ2-7,-,-,TRBV5-1,TGCGCCAGCGGCAGATTTTTTCCCTCCTACGAGCAGTACTTC,CASGRFFPSYEQYF
TRBJ2-7,-,-,TRBV5-1,TGCGCCAGCAGCTTGGCCGAATACAGGGAAGGGTACGAGCAGTACTTC,CASSLAEYREGYEQYF
TRBJ1-4,-,-,TRBV4-1,TGCGCCAGCAGCCAAGACAACAGGAAAGGAAAACTGTTTTTT,CASSQDNRKGKLFF
TRBJ2-1,few,TRBD1,TRBV10-2,TGCGCCAGCAGTGAGTCGACAGGGACATTCAATGAGCAGTTCTTC,CASSESTGTFNEQFF
TRBJ2-3,-,TRBD2,TRBV7-7,TGTGCCAGCAGTCAAGGCGGGGGGGCCCCAGATACGCAGTATTTT,CASSQGGGAPDTQYF
TRBJ2-2,-,-,TRBV27,TGTGCCAGCAGTTCCCTCATACCGGTATCGGGCGGGGAGCTGTTTTTT,CASSSLIPVSGGELFF
TRBJ2-7,-,TRBD2,TRBV27,TGTGCCAGCAGTTGGCGGGGGGAGAACGAGCAGTACTTC,CASSWRGENEQYF
TRBJ2-1,-,-,TRBV7-3,TGTGCCAGCAGGGGGGGCAATGAGCAGTTCTTC,CASRGGNEQFF
TRBJ1-1,-,-,TRBV10-3,TGTGCCATCAGTGACCAAGCGGATAACACTGAAGCTTTCTTT,CAISDQADNTEAFF
TRBJ2-7,-,TRBD1,TRBV28,TGTGCCAGCAAAGGAGCCGGGACAGGGACCTACGAGCAGTACTTC,CASKGAGTGTYEQYF